This T cell receptor beta chain derives from a study of cytomegalovirus exposure and HLA in healthy donors. Study as a whole: The same platform was used for the 120 or so validation repertoires as for the roughly 700 first-cohort repertoires, as reported in a later analysis.

The table lists this clone with a few counts. Its cognate antigen is unknown. Repertoires were generated with immunoSEQ multiplex PCR, while TCRdb's copy carries only in-frame clones and drops some. The sample yields 60,000 to 70,000 clones, 80% to 95% seen once. Overall study results and limits: Whilst most TCR sequences proved rare, a subset of public TCRs occurred across many donors.

The CDR3 length is 14 residues. Germline V gene sequence: CDR1 LNHDA, CDR2 SQIVND (reference sequence). Trimming at V came to 7 bases and at J to 3 bases, leaving 3 bases not matched to a gene. This receptor was identified in a young man in good health and CMV-seropositive. The chain carries TRBV19 and TRBJ2-2; 9 nucleotides align to TRBD2. Sequencing input: PBMCs. The CDR3 spells CASKGGRDTGELFF. In DNA, the CDR3 is TGTGCCAGTAAGGGCGGGAGGGACACCGGGGAGCTGTTTTTT.